The 19 T cell receptor beta chains listed next were all sequenced from one sample in a study of blood T cell repertoires in COVID-19. Produced via immunoSEQ multiplex PCR; TCRdb's table is partial and in-frame only. The sample consists of around 100,000 clones, more than 75% of them appearing once. The material sequenced was peripheral blood. The receptors were gathered from a man aged 25 to 40 in a cohort sampled during active COVID-19.

This rearrangement joins TRBV10-3 to TRBJ2-2; maybe TRBD2 (6 bases). Germline V lookup: CDR1 ENHRY, CDR2 SYGVKD. The CDR3 has 16 residues. Trimming pared 2 bases from V and 2 bases from J, leaving 12 bases between. The CDR3 loop is CAISERRGGNTGELFF. The CDR3 region has the DNA TGTGCCATCAGTGAGAGGAGGGGTGGCAACACCGGGGAGCTGTTTTTT.

The V call is TRBV5-1, the J call TRBJ2-7, with 7 bases aligning to TRBD1. The CDR3 loop spans 15 amino acids. V was pared by 4 bases and J by 4 bases, with 11 bases of the junction left unmatched. Germline lookup yields CDR1 SGHRS and CDR2 YFSETQ. Here the CDR3 DNA reads TGCGCCAGCAGCCGTCTCACAGGGGAAGCATACGAGCAGTACTTC. The encoded protein is CASSRLTGEAYEQYF.

This chain links TRBV5-1 with TRBJ2-7; possible D gene TRBD2, 6 bases. The length of the CDR3 is 16 residues. Trimming cost V 1 base and J 2 bases, with 16 bases left between them. Germline loops: CDR1 SGHRS, CDR2 YFSETQ. Here the CDR3 DNA reads TGCGCCAGCAGCTTGTTGTCCGGGACGGGGGCCTACGAGCAGTACTTC. Residues: CASSLLSGTGAYEQYF.

The chain links TRBV19 to TRBJ1-2, with 7 nucleotides matching TRBD1. Germline V gene lookup returns CDR1 LNHDA and CDR2 SQIVND (reference sequence). Losses at the gene ends were 5 bases for V and 5 bases for J; bases not matched to a gene: 5. The CDR3 sequence is 13 residues long. The chain's CDR3 is CASSPGQVYGYTF. CDR3 sequence (DNA): TGTGCCAGTAGTCCCGGACAGGTATATGGCTACACCTTC. Full variable domain (rest looked up from reference TRBV19 and TRBJ1-2): DGGITQSPKYLFRKEGQNVTLSCEQNLNHDAMYWYRQDPGQGLRLIYYSQIVNDFQKGDIAEGYSVSREKKESFPLTVTSAQKNPTAFYLCASSPGQVYGYTFGSGTRLTVV.

V is TRBV11-2 and J is TRBJ2-7, with TRBD2 as a possible D gene (5 bases). Germline values: CDR1 SGHAT, CDR2 FQNNGV. This CDR3 comprises 14 residues. V shed 3 bases and J shed 2 bases, with 11 bases lying between them. CDR3 sequence reads: CASSLEEGPYEQYF. In DNA form, the CDR3 reads TGTGCCAGCAGCTTGGAAGAGGGTCCCTACGAGCAGTACTTC.

V gene TRBV28 combines with J gene TRBJ1-4; D might be TRBD1 (6 bases). V shed 6 bases and J shed 7 bases, with 18 bases lying between them. The germline gives CDR1 MDHEN, CDR2 SYDVKM. CDR3 length equals 15 residues. CDR3 sequence (DNA): TGTGCCAGCAGCCCGTGGGGGGGGCGGGTTGAAAAACTGTTTTTT. Translating it yields CASSPWGGRVEKLFF.

The chain combines TRBV7-2 with TRBJ1-1; D is perhaps TRBD1 (6 bases). The CDR3 is 16 amino acids. Trimming removed 4 bases from V and 6 bases from J, with 21 bases in between. Germline V gene sequence: CDR1 SGHTA, CDR2 FQGNSA. CDR3: CASSSGPRGTRAEAFF. CDR3 bases: TGTGCCAGCAGCTCCGGCCCCAGGGGAACACGGGCTGAAGCTTTCTTT.

This chain joins TRBV11-3 and TRBJ2-1; 8 bases line up with TRBD1. CDR1 is SGHNT and CDR2 is YENEEA in the germline V gene. With 2 bases clipped from V and 9 bases from J, the junction kept 6 bases outside the gene matches. The CDR3 covers 14 residues. CDR3 nucleotides: TGTGCCAGCAGCTTAAACAGTCAGGGGGCTGAGCAGTTCTTC. Protein product: CASSLNSQGAEQFF.

The rearrangement joins TRBV20-1 to TRBJ2-6; the D gene is possibly TRBD2 (6 bases). The V end was cut by 3 bases, the J end by 4 bases, with 13 bases between. CDR3 length equals 15 residues. CDR1 DFQATT and CDR2 SNEGSKA come from the germline V gene (reference sequence). Here the CDR3 DNA reads TGCAGTGCTAGTTTCGGCGGGGCCGGGGCCAACGTCCTGACTTTC. Its protein product is CSASFGGAGANVLTF.

V is TRBV5-5 and J is TRBJ2-5; D is undetermined. Trimming took 4 bases from V and 5 from J, leaving 9 bases between them. The CDR3 totals 12 residues. CDR1 SGHKS and CDR2 YYEKEE come from the germline V gene (reference sequence). This chain's CDR3 is CASSPLQETQYF. The CDR3 region has the DNA TGTGCCAGCAGCCCCCTTCAGGAGACCCAGTACTTC.

This rearrangement joins TRBV7-3 to TRBJ1-1; D remains unclear. V was pared by 6 bases and J by 0 bases, with 8 bases between. CDR1 is SGHTA, CDR2 FQGTGA, per germline. This CDR3 contains 13 residues. CDR3 nucleotides: TGTGCCAGCAGTCAAGCGATGAACACTGAAGCTTTCTTT. This codes for CASSQAMNTEAFF. The full variable domain, its missing parts supplied by reference TRBV7-3 and TRBJ1-1, is GAGVSQTPSNKVTEKGKYVELRCDPISGHTALYWYRQSLGQGPEFLIYFQGTGAADDSGLPNDRFFAVRPEGSVSTLKIQRTERGDSAVYLCASSQAMNTEAFFGQGTRLTVV.

V and J are TRBV7-2 and TRBJ1-2; no firm D call. This CDR3 region has 15 residues. V was pared by 1 base and J by 12 bases, with 21 bases between. Germline CDR1 and CDR2: SGHTA and FQGNSA. CDR3 nucleotide sequence: TGTGCCAGCAGCTTAGGTGGGAGGCCCTCTGACAAGAACACCTTC. Translation gives CASSLGGRPSDKNTF.

This sequence joins TRBV30 and TRBJ1-1; perhaps TRBD1 as D (5 bases). This CDR3 spans 12 amino acids. Trimming removed 5 bases from V and 5 bases from J, with 12 bases in between. The germline CDR1 and CDR2 sequences are GTSNPN and SVGIG (reference sequence). The CDR3 here is CAWQGLMTEAFF. The CDR3 nucleotides are TGTGCCTGGCAGGGCTTAATGACTGAAGCTTTCTTT. Filled out from reference TRBV30 and TRBJ1-1, the complete variable domain reads SQTIHQWPATLVQPVGSPLSLECTVEGTSNPNLYWYRQAAGRGLQLLFYSVGIGQISSEVPQNLSASRPQDRQFILSSKKLLLSDSGFYLCAWQGLMTEAFFGQGTRLTVV.

Only one count was recorded for this clone. The chain combines TRBV6-5 with TRBJ1-2; 7 bases fit TRBD1. The V and J ends lost 7 bases and 4 bases, in that order; junction bases with no gene match: 6. The CDR3 runs to 13 residues. CDR1 and CDR2 (germline): MNHEY, SVGAGI. CDR3 coding DNA: TGTGCCAGCACCCAGGGGGGAGGCTATGGCTACACCTTC. Its protein is CASTQGGGYGYTF.

The chain has TRBV6-5 and TRBJ2-5, with unresolved D. Germline V gene lookup returns CDR1 MNHEY and CDR2 SVGAGI. The CDR3 runs to 13 residues. V was cut by 7 bases and J by 4 bases, with 13 bases left in between. The CDR3 loop reads CASIRGPGETQYF. CDR3 nucleotides: TGTGCCAGCATCCGAGGTCCCGGAGAGACCCAGTACTTC.

The chain links TRBV2 to TRBJ1-1; unclear D gene. The germline gives CDR1 SNHLY, CDR2 FYNNEI. Trimming left V 6 bases short and J 6 bases short, with 20 bases between. The CDR3 is 15 amino acids. The CDR3 here is CASSGTSAGGAEAFF. The CDR3, as DNA: TGTGCCAGCAGCGGCACCTCGGCGGGAGGCGCTGAAGCTTTCTTT.

The V call is TRBV25-1, the J call TRBJ2-7; 9 positions match TRBD1. The V and J ends lost 4 bases and 2 bases, in that order; junction bases with no gene match: 9. The CDR3 spans 16 residues. Germline CDR1 and CDR2: MGHDK and SYGVNS. The CDR3 DNA follows: TGTGCCAGCAGTGGGGCCGGGACAGGGATCGCCTACGAGCAGTACTTC. Translating it yields CASSGAGTGIAYEQYF.

The rearrangement uses TRBV7-9 and TRBJ1-2, with D uncertain. The V end lost 0 bases, the J end lost 0 bases, and 14 bases lay between the germline ends. Germline-derived CDR1 and CDR2 are SEHNR and FQNEAQ (reference sequence). The CDR3 is made up of 17 amino acids. The CDR3 nucleotides are TGTGCCAGCAGCTTAGCGATTTCCCAGTCTTCTAACTATGGCTACACCTTC. Protein: CASSLAISQSSNYGYTF.

The J gene is TRBJ2-2, the V gene TRBV6-4; a possible D gene is TRBD2 (5 bases). V shed 4 bases and J shed 3 bases, with 15 bases lying between them. Germline lookup yields CDR1 MRHNA and CDR2 SNTAGT. The length of the CDR3 is 16 residues. CDR3 amino acids: CASSASVFGDTGELFF. CDR3 in DNA: TGTGCCAGCAGTGCCTCGGTTTTCGGGGACACCGGGGAGCTGTTTTTT.